Below are 17 T cell receptor beta chains sequenced from a single sample in a study of T-cell reconstitution after alpha-beta-depleted transplantation in children. The authors prepared the TCRbeta library with unique molecular identifiers. TCRdb called the PCR reads again in MiXCR, with one record for every CDR3 protein. This repertoire shows about 460,000 distinct CDR3 sequences, 8% to 11% found once; its top ten account for around 2%. The sample was PBMCs, taken before TCRalphabeta/CD19-depleted stem cell transplant. The receptor set was obtained from a child aged 2 to 10 with inherited bone marrow failure, due to receive a stem cell transplant.

This clonotype was counted ten times or more. V is TRBV20-1 and J is TRBJ2-7; 8 bases map to TRBD2. Unmatched junction bases numbered 14, after V lost 6 bases and J lost 1 base. Germline V gives CDR1 DFQATT, CDR2 SNEGSKA (reference sequence). This CDR3 has 16 amino acids. This CDR3 reads CSAAGRAGAGSYEQYF. CDR3 nucleotides: TGCAGTGCCGCCGGCCGAGCGGGAGCGGGGTCCTACGAGCAGTACTTC.

This clonotype was seen repeatedly, ten times or more. The gene calls are TRBV5-1 and TRBJ2-2; possible D gene TRBD1, 5 bases. The germline V gene has CDR1 SGHRS and CDR2 YFSETQ. V shed 5 bases and J shed 1 base, with 12 bases lying between them. This CDR3 is 15 amino acids long. In DNA form, the CDR3 reads TGCGCCAGCAGACGACAGACATGGAACACCGGGGAGCTGTTTTTT. Residues: CASRRQTWNTGELFF.

Only one count was recorded for this clonotype. The V gene is TRBV19, the J gene TRBJ1-4; D not resolved. Germline lookup yields CDR1 LNHDA and CDR2 SQIVND (reference sequence). Trimming removed 3 bases from V and 8 bases from J, with 19 bases in between. This CDR3 region has 16 residues. CDR3 nucleotide sequence: TGTGCCAGTAGTATGGAATATGAAGGGCTAGGAGAAAAACTGTTTTTT. This codes for CASSMEYEGLGEKLFF.

This clonotype was seen many times. The chain links TRBV5-1 to TRBJ1-2, with TRBD1 matching over 12 bases. The CDR3 extends over 14 amino acids. V shed 9 bases, J shed 7 bases, and the junction held 10 bases outside the gene matches. Germline V gene lookup returns CDR1 SGHRS and CDR2 YFSETQ. This CDR3 is CATRPGQGARGYTF. DNA of the CDR3: TGCGCCACCCGCCCGGGACAGGGGGCTCGTGGCTACACCTTC.

This clonotype has at least ten counts. The rearrangement joins TRBV4-2 to TRBJ2-1, with 10 bases aligning to TRBD1. J lost 9 bases, V lost 5 bases, and 16 bases had no gene match. This CDR3 has 17 residues. The germline V gene encodes CDR1 LGHNA and CDR2 YNFKEQ. Here the CDR3 DNA reads TGTGCCAGCAGCTCAAAGTTAGGCGGACAGGGGGATGGTGAGCAGTTCTTC. It encodes CASSSKLGGQGDGEQFF.

This clonotype occurred many times. The chain couples TRBV20-1 to TRBJ1-2; D ambiguous. The CDR3 spans 12 residues. V dropped 5 bases and J dropped 0 bases, with 7 bases sitting between them. The germline CDR1 and CDR2 sequences are DFQATT and SNEGSKA (reference sequence). The CDR3 reads CSAEVANYGYTF. CDR3 nucleotide sequence: TGCAGTGCTGAGGTCGCTAACTATGGCTACACCTTC.

This clonotype was seen ten or more times. The J gene is TRBJ1-2, the V gene TRBV28, with a weak D call TRBD1 (5 bases). This CDR3 has 13 amino acids. Germline loops: CDR1 MDHEN, CDR2 SYDVKM. Between the trimmed V and J ends, which lost 1 base and 7 bases, there was a span of 10 bases. The DNA of the CDR3 is TGTGCCAGCAGTTTATACCCTGGGGGTGGCTACACCTTC. This encodes CASSLYPGGGYTF.

The chain carries TRBV6-1 and TRBJ2-2, with D maybe TRBD2 (5 bases). The CDR3 sequence is 15 residues long. Looked up from germline, CDR1 is MNHNS and CDR2 is SASEGT. V was cut by 3 bases and J by 6 bases, with 14 bases left in between. CDR3 residues: CASSDEGPWAGELFF. CDR3 in DNA: TGTGCCAGCAGTGATGAGGGCCCTTGGGCCGGGGAGCTGTTTTTT.

This clonotype has only a few counts. At one end, the junction sequence differs from germline, possibly due to a read error. The chain links TRBV5-6 to TRBJ2-7, with TRBD1 matching over 12 bases. The CDR3 is 13 residues long. From germline, CDR1 is SGHDT and CDR2 YYEEEE. Written as DNA, the CDR3 is TGTGCCAGCAGCTTGGGAGGGACAGGGGGCGCCGGCTTC. Translation gives CASSLGGTGGAGF.

Remarks on this clonotype: A much larger clone sits a single nucleotide away, making a read error possible. The chain carries TRBV7-8 and TRBJ2-5; 8 bases fit TRBD2. V trimming: 1 base; J trimming: 5 bases; junction bases outside the gene matches: 3. This CDR3 region has 14 residues. CDR1 is SGHVS and CDR2 is FQNEAQ in the germline V gene. CDR3 in amino acids: CASSLGRLAETQYF. The CDR3 DNA sequence: TGTGCCAGCAGCTTAGGCCGACTAGCGGAGACCCAGTACTTC. Complete variable domain (other parts from reference TRBV7-8 and TRBJ2-5): GAGVSQSPRYKVAKRGQDVALRCDPISGHVSLFWYQQALGQGPEFLTYFQNEAQLDKSGLPSDRFFAERPEGSVSTLKIQRTQQEDSAVYLCASSLGRLAETQYFGPGTRLLVL.

This clonotype came up many times. The V and J genes are TRBV7-8 and TRBJ2-3; 9 bases fit TRBD1. The junction had 3 bases not matched to a gene; V was cut back by 2 bases and J by 3 bases. Germline CDR1 and CDR2: SGHVS and FQNEAQ. The CDR3 is 15 residues long. The CDR3 region has the DNA TGTGCCAGCAGCTTAACAGGGGGCGGAACAGATACGCAGTATTTT. Translation: CASSLTGGGTDTQYF.

The rearrangement links TRBV4-3 to TRBJ1-2, with TRBD1 identical over 8 bases. Trimming at V came to 3 bases and at J to 2 bases, leaving 11 bases not matched to a gene. The CDR3 spans 17 residues. Per germline, CDR1 LGHNA and CDR2 YSLEER. Here the CDR3 reads CASSHDTGTGLNYGYTF. The CDR3 DNA sequence: TGCGCCAGCAGCCATGATACCGGGACAGGCCTCAACTATGGCTACACCTTC.

This clonotype was seen many times. The rearrangement uses TRBV20-1 and TRBJ2-1; 7 nucleotides align to TRBD1. V trimming: 4 bases; J trimming: 3 bases; junction bases outside the gene matches: 3. This CDR3 region has 13 residues. Germline CDR1 and CDR2: DFQATT and SNEGSKA (reference sequence). CDR3 residues: CSATTGNYNEQFF. CDR3 bases: TGCAGTGCTACGACAGGGAACTACAATGAGCAGTTCTTC.

This clonotype was observed at least ten times. V is TRBV9 and J is TRBJ2-1, with 11 bases matching TRBD2. With V trimmed by 4 bases and J by 9 bases, 9 bases remained unmatched. The CDR3 consists of 15 residues. Germline-derived CDR1 and CDR2 are SGDLS and YYNGEE. CDR3 in DNA: TGTGCCAGCAGCCACATAGCGGGGGGGGCCATTGAGCAGTTCTTC. Translating it yields CASSHIAGGAIEQFF. The entire variable domain, with the rest obtained from reference TRBV9 and TRBJ2-1, is as follows: DSGVTQTPKHLITATGQRVTLRCSPRSGDLSVYWYQQSLDQGLQFLIQYYNGEERAKGNILERFSAQQFPDLHSELNLSSLELGDSALYFCASSHIAGGAIEQFFGPGTRLTVL.

There are many counts of this clonotype. V is TRBV6-2 or TRBV6-3 and J is TRBJ2-1; D gene uncertain. The CDR3 has 12 residues. V lost 6 bases, J lost 2 bases, and 5 bases lay in between. Germline loops: CDR1 MNHEY, CDR2 SVGEGT. The CDR3 loop is CASREPYNEQFF. The CDR3 nucleotides are TGTGCCAGCAGGGAACCCTACAATGAGCAGTTCTTC.

This clonotype has a count of ten or more. V gene TRBV7-8 combines with J gene TRBJ2-3; 9 bases match TRBD1. Germline CDR1 is SGHVS and CDR2 is FQNEAQ. The CDR3 runs 15 residues. Unmatched junction bases numbered 10, after V lost 5 bases and J lost 7 bases. CDR3 DNA sequence: TGTGCCAGCAGCGAGGGGACAGGGTATTACTATACGCAGTATTTT. Protein: CASSEGTGYYYTQYF.

This chain's CDR3 is CASSYLTRVQTGELFF. CDR3 nucleotide sequence: TGTGCCAGCAGCTATCTGACAAGGGTGCAAACCGGGGAGCTGTTTTTT. V and J are TRBV6-5 and TRBJ2-2; D is uncertain. CDR3 length equals 16 residues. The germline V and J ends were trimmed by 6 bases and 5 bases, with 19 bases remaining between them. In germline, CDR1 is MNHEY, CDR2 SVGAGI.